The 10 T cell receptor beta chains reported below all come from one sample, sequenced in a study of blood T cells in healthy people across ages. Then a second PCR, running roughly 6 to 12 cycles, was carried out with a sample-barcoded 5' primer and a J-beta primer mix. TCRdb reprocessed the 5' RACE reads via MiXCR and lists one record per CDR3 protein. The sample holds about 540,000 distinct CDR3 sequences, less than 25% seen once. This sample was also put to use in a study of T cells of mothers and their children.

Sequencing was done on a sample of blood. Receptors originate from a boy between 10 and 17 years old in good health.

This CDR3 reads CSARSWSNQPQHF. In nucleotides, the CDR3 is TGCAGTGCTAGGAGCTGGAGCAATCAGCCCCAGCATTTT. The chain employs TRBV20-1 and TRBJ1-5; D is ambiguous. The CDR3 totals 13 residues. The germline V gene encodes CDR1 DFQATT and CDR2 SNEGSKA (reference sequence). V was cut by 3 bases and J by 1 base, with 7 bases left in between.

The chain uses TRBV4-3 and TRBJ2-5; D remains ambiguous. The DNA matches TRBJ2-7 better at its end, which makes the J call doubtful. The CDR3 loop spans 12 amino acids. Germline V gene lookup returns CDR1 LGHNA and CDR2 YSLEER. CDR3 residues: CASSEGPSEQYF. The CDR3 region has the DNA TGCGCCAGCAGCGAAGGACCCAGCGAGCAGTACTTC.

The chain recombines TRBV7-9 with TRBJ2-7, with no clear D. The CDR3 sequence is 14 residues long. CDR1 is SEHNR and CDR2 is FQNEAQ in the germline V gene (reference sequence). V was pared by 1 base and J by 6 bases, with 13 bases between. The CDR3 coding sequence is TGTGCCAGCAGCTTAGATGCGTCAGGATCCGAGCAGTACTTC. Its protein product is CASSLDASGSEQYF.

Turning to this clonotype: A much larger clone differs from this one at a single base, so this may be a read error. V is TRBV3-1 and J is TRBJ1-1; weak D call: TRBD1 (6 bases). This CDR3 is 14 amino acids long. The V end was cut by 4 bases, the J end by 0 bases, with 9 bases between. The germline CDR1 and CDR2 sequences are LGHDT and YNNKEL (reference sequence). The CDR3 DNA sequence: TGTGCCAGCAGCCCTGGGACAATGAACACTGAAGCTTTCTTT. It codes for CASSPGTMNTEAFF.

This clonotype occurred a few times. V and J are TRBV4-3 and TRBJ2-1, with TRBD1 as a possible D gene (5 bases). The V end lost 4 bases, the J end lost 5 bases, and 15 bases lay between the germline ends. Per the germline V gene, CDR1 is LGHNA and CDR2 is YSLEER. CDR3 length equals 15 residues. Here the CDR3 reads CASSLTGAGNNEQFF. The CDR3 region has the DNA TGCGCCAGCAGCCTCACTGGGGCAGGAAACAATGAGCAGTTCTTC.

The sample holds a few counts of this clonotype. This chain joins TRBV7-9 and TRBJ2-2; no firm D call. From germline, CDR1 is SEHNR and CDR2 FQNEAQ (reference sequence). The length of the CDR3 is 16 residues. Trimming shortened V by 2 bases and J by 9 bases, and 19 bases separated the two germline ends. The CDR3 bases are TGTGCCAGCAGCTTAAATCCCCTGACTTCCCGACGGGAGCTGTTTTTT. As protein: CASSLNPLTSRRELFF. Using reference TRBV7-9 and TRBJ2-2 for the parts outside the CDR3, the full variable domain is DTGVSQNPRHKITKRGQNVTFRCDPISEHNRLYWYRQTLGQGPEFLTYFQNEAQLEKSRLLSDRFSAERPKGSFSTLEIQRTEQGDSAMYLCASSLNPLTSRRELFFGEGSRLTVL.

The chain couples TRBV6-2 or TRBV6-3 to TRBJ2-5, with TRBD1 matching over 9 bases. J lost 4 bases, V lost 0 bases, and 3 bases had no gene match. The CDR3 runs 15 residues. The germline gives CDR1 MNHEY, CDR2 SVGEGT. The CDR3 here is CASSYSWGQGETQYF. The CDR3 region has the DNA TGTGCCAGCAGTTACTCGTGGGGACAGGGAGAGACCCAGTACTTC.

In this sample, this clonotype turned up a few times. The chain has TRBV20-1 and TRBJ2-5; tentatively, D is TRBD2 (5 bases). V dropped 4 bases and J dropped 2 bases, with 20 bases sitting between them. Germline CDR1 is DFQATT and CDR2 is SNEGSKA (reference sequence). This CDR3 spans 16 amino acids. This CDR3 is CSAILLARLRQETQYF. In nucleotides, the CDR3 is TGCAGTGCTATACTCTTAGCGAGGCTTAGGCAAGAGACCCAGTACTTC.

This clonotype appeared once. V gene TRBV5-1 combines with J gene TRBJ2-1; D not resolved. TRBJ2-5 explains the end of the DNA better; the J call may be wrong. This CDR3 has 15 amino acids. From germline, CDR1 is SGHRS and CDR2 YFSETQ. CDR3 in DNA: TGCGCCAGCAGCTTGAGGTCCACTTGGCAAGAGACCCAGTACTTC. It is translated as CASSLRSTWQETQYF.

J is TRBJ2-6 and V is TRBV12-3 or TRBV12-4; D not resolved. V was pared by 3 bases and J by 1 base, with 10 bases between. This CDR3 spans 16 amino acids. This CDR3 is CASSFEVGSGANVLTF. DNA for the CDR3: TGTGCCAGCAGTTTCGAGGTCGGTTCTGGGGCCAACGTCCTGACTTTC.